The rows below give T cell receptor beta chains drawn from one sample of a study of tumor and adjacent non-tumor tissue in lung cancer. TCRdb itself ran the multiplex PCR reads through MiXCR, one entry per CDR3 protein. Found here are tens of thousands of distinct CDR3 sequences, 55% to 75% of them singletons; the top ten hold around 20%. The sample was lung tumor tissue. These receptors were obtained from a middle-aged man with non-small cell lung cancer. Both conserved end residues are part of each CDR3. D genes are given only for firm matches. A clone size is listed for some rows: how often the clone was seen (once, few, many), or a class if it is expanded.

D gene: NA; J gene: TRBJ2-3; V gene: TRBV10-3; clone size: many; CDR3 DNA: TGTGCCATCGGAGACGGCGCGACCACAGATACGCAGTATTTT; CDR3 protein: CAIGDGATTDTQYF
D gene: NA; J gene: TRBJ2-7; V gene: TRBV7-9; clone size: many; CDR3 DNA: TGTGCCAGCAGCCGCCGGGGCGGGGAATACGAGCAGTACTTC; CDR3 protein: CASSRRGGEYEQYF
D gene: NA; J gene: TRBJ2-5; V gene: TRBV28; clone size: many; CDR3 DNA: TGTGCCAGCAGTTTGGGGGCAGTCGGCCAAGAGACCCAGTACTTC; CDR3 protein: CASSLGAVGQETQYF
D gene: NA; J gene: TRBJ2-4; V gene: TRBV2; clone size: NA; CDR3 DNA: TGTGCCGGCAGCGCACAGGACGCGTCCAAAAACATTCAGTACTTC; CDR3 protein: CAGSAQDASKNIQYF
D gene: NA; J gene: TRBJ2-1; V gene: TRBV2; clone size: NA; CDR3 DNA: TGTGCCAGCAGTGAAGCTGCGGCTCTGGAGCAGTTCTTC; CDR3 protein: CASSEAAALEQFF
D gene: NA; J gene: TRBJ2-5; V gene: TRBV29-1; clone size: many; CDR3 DNA: TGCAGCGGACTAAGCGGCCAGGAGACCCAGTACTTC; CDR3 protein: CSGLSGQETQYF
D gene: TRBD1; J gene: TRBJ2-7; V gene: TRBV5-1; clone size: few; CDR3 DNA: TGCGCCAGCAGCCTAACCCGACAGGGATACGAGCAGTACTTC; CDR3 protein: CASSLTRQGYEQYF
D gene: NA; J gene: TRBJ2-7; V gene: TRBV28; clone size: NA; CDR3 DNA: TGTGCCAGCAGTACTGGGGGGATCCGTCAGTACTTC; CDR3 protein: CASSTGGIRQYF
D gene: NA; J gene: TRBJ1-1; V gene: TRBV6-1; clone size: NA; CDR3 DNA: TGTGCCTGCATTTCCTGGCAGGGTGAAGCTTTCTTC; CDR3 protein: CACISWQGEAFF
D gene: NA; J gene: TRBJ2-3; V gene: TRBV25-1; clone size: few; CDR3 DNA: TGTGCCAGCAGTGCCGACAGGTGGAGCTCAGATACGCAGTATTTT; CDR3 protein: CASSADRWSSDTQYF
D gene: NA; J gene: TRBJ1-4; V gene: TRBV7-9; clone size: few; CDR3 DNA: TGTGCCAGCAGCTTAAGACATGAAAAACTGTTTTTT; CDR3 protein: CASSLRHEKLFF
D gene: NA; J gene: TRBJ2-7; V gene: TRBV6-1; clone size: once; CDR3 DNA: TGTGCCAACAGGCCCCTCGGAGGGGTAAACGGGCAGTACTTC; CDR3 protein: CANRPLGGVNGQYF
D gene: NA; J gene: TRBJ1-6; V gene: TRBV11-2; clone size: many; CDR3 DNA: TGTGCCAGCAGCTTATCAACCCAGGGTTTCGCTTCACCCCTCCACTTT; CDR3 protein: CASSLSTQGFASPLHF
D gene: NA; J gene: TRBJ2-3; V gene: TRBV19; clone size: NA; CDR3 DNA: TGTGCCAGTACCCAGTGGACAGCTAGCGCAGATACGCAGTATTTT; CDR3 protein: CASTQWTASADTQYF
D gene: NA; J gene: TRBJ2-7; V gene: TRBV6-1; clone size: NA; CDR3 DNA: TGTGCCATCCTAGGTGTGGCTGCCTACGAGCAGTACTTC; CDR3 protein: CAILGVAAYEQYF
D gene: NA; J gene: TRBJ1-3; V gene: TRBV28; clone size: NA; CDR3 DNA: TGTGCCAGCACAGAACCCATTTCTGGGAACACCATATATTTT; CDR3 protein: CASTEPISGNTIYF
D gene: NA; J gene: TRBJ2-3; V gene: TRBV10-3; clone size: NA; CDR3 DNA: TGTGGCATCAGTCTATCAGGCAGGGGAGACTCAGATACGCAGTATTTT; CDR3 protein: CGISLSGRGDSDTQYF
D gene: NA; J gene: TRBJ1-5; V gene: TRBV20-1; clone size: NA; CDR3 DNA: TGCAGTGCTCCCTTTACCGGCCAGAGTAGCAATCAGCCCCAGCATTTT; CDR3 protein: CSAPFTGQSSNQPQHF
D gene: TRBD2; J gene: TRBJ2-1; V gene: TRBV11-3; clone size: NA; CDR3 DNA: TGTGCCAGCAGCCTAGCGGGCCAGGCTGTCAATGAGCAGTTC; CDR3 protein: CASSLAGQAVNEQF
D gene: NA; J gene: TRBJ2-3; V gene: TRBV20-1; clone size: few; CDR3 DNA: TGCAGTGCACGGCTTGATTTGACAGATACGCAGTATTTT; CDR3 protein: CSARLDLTDTQYF
D gene: NA; J gene: TRBJ1-6; V gene: TRBV10-2; clone size: NA; CDR3 DNA: TGCGCCAGCAGTGCAGGACCTATAAATTCACCCATCCATTTT; CDR3 protein: CASSAGPINSPIHF
D gene: TRBD2; J gene: TRBJ2-1; V gene: TRBV6-1; clone size: many; CDR3 DNA: TGTGCCAGCAGTGAAAAGCGGGAGCCCTACAATGAGCAGTTCTTC; CDR3 protein: CASSEKREPYNEQFF
D gene: NA; J gene: TRBJ1-2; V gene: TRBV6-6; clone size: few; CDR3 DNA: TGTGCCAGCAGTTACGACGGACAAGGAAGGGGCTACACCTTC; CDR3 protein: CASSYDGQGRGYTF
D gene: NA; J gene: TRBJ2-1; V gene: TRBV7-9; clone size: NA; CDR3 DNA: TGTGCCAGCAGCTCCGGATGGGATGAGCAGTTCTTC; CDR3 protein: CASSSGWDEQFF
D gene: NA; J gene: TRBJ2-7; V gene: TRBV5-5; clone size: many; CDR3 DNA: TGTGCCAGCAGCCGGGGGCGCTCCTACGAGCAGTACTTC; CDR3 protein: CASSRGRSYEQYF
D gene: NA; J gene: TRBJ2-7; V gene: TRBV7-2; clone size: few; CDR3 DNA: TGTGCCAGCAGCTTTGCAGGGATCAACGAGCAGTACTTC; CDR3 protein: CASSFAGINEQYF
D gene: TRBD1; J gene: TRBJ1-4; V gene: TRBV4-1; clone size: NA; CDR3 DNA: TGCGCCAGCAGCCAAGATGTTGCGGCAGGGGGCCGTGAAAAACTGTTTTTT; CDR3 protein: CASSQDVAAGGREKLFF
D gene: NA; J gene: TRBJ1-6; V gene: TRBV11-2; clone size: few; CDR3 DNA: TGTGCCAGCAGCTCCTCTGGACACAACTATAATTCGCCCCTCCACTTT; CDR3 protein: CASSSSGHNYNSPLHF
D gene: NA; J gene: TRBJ2-2; V gene: TRBV11-2; clone size: once; CDR3 DNA: TGTGCCAGCGGCTTACGCCAAGGCGACGCGAAGACTGGGGAGTTGTTTTTT; CDR3 protein: CASGLRQGDAKTGELFF
D gene: NA; J gene: TRBJ1-1; V gene: TRBV28; clone size: once; CDR3 DNA: TGTGCCAGCAGTTTCTCAGTGAGAACTGAAGTTTTCTTT; CDR3 protein: CASSFSVRTEVFF
D gene: NA; J gene: TRBJ1-6; V gene: TRBV6-6; clone size: NA; CDR3 DNA: TGTGCCAGCGGTTACTATGAGACGAGCTCCTATAATCCACCCCTCCACTTT; CDR3 protein: CASGYYETSSYNPPLHF
D gene: NA; J gene: TRBJ1-6; V gene: TRBV6-6; clone size: NA; CDR3 DNA: TGTGCCAGCGGTTACGATGATACGAGCTCCTATAATTCATCCCTCCACTTT; CDR3 protein: CASGYDDTSSYNSSLHF
D gene: NA; J gene: TRBJ2-1; V gene: TRBV6-1; clone size: many; CDR3 DNA: TGTGCCAGCACCCAAGGTTACAATGAGCAGTTCTTC; CDR3 protein: CASTQGYNEQFF
D gene: TRBD1; J gene: TRBJ2-5; V gene: TRBV6-2/TRBV6-3; clone size: NA; CDR3 DNA: TGTGCCAGCAGTACTGACAGGGTCTACCAAGAGAGCCAGTACTTC; CDR3 protein: CASSTDRVYQESQYF
D gene: TRBD2; J gene: TRBJ2-5; V gene: TRBV6-5; clone size: few; CDR3 DNA: TGTGCCAGCGGTTTCCCTAGCGGGTGGGAGACCCAGTACTTC; CDR3 protein: CASGFPSGWETQYF
D gene: TRBD1; J gene: TRBJ2-7; V gene: TRBV11-2; clone size: once; CDR3 DNA: TGTGCCAGCATGCAAGGGACAGGAGGCGAGCGGTACTTC; CDR3 protein: CASMQGTGGERYF
D gene: NA; J gene: TRBJ2-7; V gene: TRBV11-2; clone size: NA; CDR3 DNA: TGTGCCAGCAGCTTAACTGCGACGGGTGGAGGTTATGAGCAGTACTTC; CDR3 protein: CASSLTATGGGYEQYF
D gene: NA; J gene: TRBJ1-3; V gene: TRBV29-1; clone size: NA; CDR3 DNA: TGCAGCGCGGCCCCGCAGCAGGGGATCGGAAGCACCATATATTTT; CDR3 protein: CSAAPQQGIGSTIYF
D gene: TRBD1; J gene: TRBJ2-7; V gene: TRBV10-3; clone size: NA; CDR3 DNA: TGTGCCATCGGCGAATCGACAGGGGCATCGGGGCAGTACTTC; CDR3 protein: CAIGESTGASGQYF
D gene: NA; J gene: TRBJ2-2; V gene: TRBV30; clone size: few; CDR3 DNA: TGTGCCTGGAGAGGAGCAGGGAGCACCGGGGAGCTGTTTTTT; CDR3 protein: CAWRGAGSTGELFF
D gene: TRBD2; J gene: TRBJ2-1; V gene: TRBV11-3; clone size: NA; CDR3 DNA: TGTGCCAGCAGCCCCCGGACTAGCTCCTACAATGAGCAGTTCTTC; CDR3 protein: CASSPRTSSYNEQFF
D gene: NA; J gene: TRBJ2-2; V gene: TRBV6-1; clone size: NA; CDR3 DNA: TGTGCCAGTAGCAGACAGCTGTCCACCGAGGAGCTGTTTTTT; CDR3 protein: CASSRQLSTEELFF
D gene: NA; J gene: TRBJ1-6; V gene: TRBV13; clone size: NA; CDR3 DNA: TGTACCAGCGGCTTAGGGGGGATCTCACCCCTCCACTTT; CDR3 protein: CTSGLGGISPLHF